Following are 19 T cell receptor beta chains from one sample sequenced in a study of T cells after yellow fever vaccination. TCRdb reprocessed the 5' RACE reads with MiXCR, giving one entry per CDR3 protein. The sample lists around 260,000 distinct CDR3 sequences; about 5% were seen once. Sample: CD4+ T cells sorted from PBMCs, taken on the day of the yellow fever booster vaccination. The receptors originated from a man aged 18 to 30 who received the YFV17D yellow fever vaccine.

Many counts were recorded for this clonotype. The V gene is TRBV20-1, the J gene TRBJ2-5, with D maybe TRBD1 (6 bases). The V gene's germline CDR1 is DFQATT and CDR2 SNEGSKA (reference sequence). V was clipped by 6 bases and J by 2 bases, with 10 bases between them. The CDR3 has 12 amino acids. In nucleotides, the CDR3 is TGCAGTGCCCATGGACAGCAAGAGACCCAGTACTTC. This gives the protein CSAHGQQETQYF.

The CDR3 DNA is TGTGCCAGCCTCAAGGACGGAGATCAGCCCCAGCATTTT. Translating gives CASLKDGDQPQHF. The chain employs TRBV28 and TRBJ1-5; no firm D call. The V and J ends lost 8 bases and 5 bases respectively, with 13 bases between them. CDR1 MDHEN and CDR2 SYDVKM come from the germline V gene. The CDR3 sequence is 13 residues long.

This chain uses TRBV10-3 with TRBJ2-3; D gene ambiguous. V was trimmed by 10 bases and J by 6 bases, leaving 17 bases between them. CDR1 ENHRY and CDR2 SYGVKD come from the germline V gene. The CDR3 consists of 13 residues. CDR3 sequence reads: CASGGRDKDTQYF. In nucleotides, the CDR3 is TGTGCCAGCGGTGGAAGGGATAAGGATACGCAGTATTTT.

This clonotype was counted many times. The gene calls are TRBV3-1 and TRBJ2-7; D might be TRBD1 (6 bases). The V end was cut by 8 bases, the J end by 0 bases, with 11 bases between. Germline CDR1 is LGHDT and CDR2 is YNNKEL (reference sequence). This CDR3 is built from 13 residues. CDR3 sequence: CASGGQPSYEQYF. CDR3 nucleotide sequence: TGTGCCAGCGGGGGCCAACCCTCCTACGAGCAGTACTTC.

For this clonotype: Germline is not matched at one junction end, which may reflect a read error. The chain carries TRBV27 and TRBJ1-5, with D maybe TRBD1 (5 bases). The germline V gene encodes CDR1 MNHEY and CDR2 SMNVEV (reference sequence). This CDR3 is built from 13 residues. CDR3: CTSSLQESQPQHF. CDR3 DNA: TGCACCAGCAGTTTACAGGAGTCCCAGCCCCAGCATTTT.

This clonotype was picked up many times. The V and J genes are TRBV3-1 and TRBJ1-4; no clear D. This CDR3 is built from 13 residues. Trimming took off 3 bases at V and 7 bases at J, with 9 bases between the two ends. The germline V gene has CDR1 LGHDT and CDR2 YNNKEL (reference sequence). The CDR3 DNA follows: TGTGCCAGCAGCCACTTATCGGGTGAAAAACTGTTTTTT. Encoded protein: CASSHLSGEKLFF.

This clonotype came up many times. The gene calls are TRBV12-3 or TRBV12-4 and TRBJ2-7, with D perhaps TRBD2 (5 bases). This CDR3 region has 12 residues. Trimming took off 3 bases at V and 12 bases at J, with 15 bases between the two ends. The CDR3 DNA reads as TGTGCCAGCAGTTTCTCGCGGGCGGTCCCGTACTTC. Its protein product is CASSFSRAVPYF.

This clonotype has more than one count but fewer than ten. The CDR3 region is CASSGSQRNTQYF. CDR3 bases: TGTGCCAGCAGCGGCAGCCAGCGAAATACGCAGTATTTT. The chain recombines TRBV9 with TRBJ2-3; no clear D gene. Trimming left V 3 bases short and J 7 bases short, with 12 bases between. Germline V gene sequence: CDR1 SGDLS, CDR2 YYNGEE. This CDR3 comprises 13 residues.

V is TRBV20-1 and J is TRBJ2-1; 10 nucleotides agree with TRBD1. Trimming at V came to 7 bases and at J to 3 bases, leaving 21 bases not matched to a gene. The CDR3 covers 19 residues. Germline assignment: CDR1 DFQATT and CDR2 SNEGSKA (reference sequence). CDR3 amino acids: CSGQGAQGSGGGNYNEQFF. Here the CDR3 DNA reads TGCAGTGGACAGGGGGCGCAAGGTAGCGGAGGGGGGAACTACAATGAGCAGTTCTTC.

This clonotype was detected only a few times. The CDR3 protein is CASSLARKETQYF. The CDR3 nucleotides are TGTGCCAGCAGCTTAGCTCGGAAAGAGACCCAGTACTTC. This chain uses TRBV7-2 with TRBJ2-5; D remains ambiguous. V was clipped by 0 bases and J by 3 bases, with 5 bases between them. The CDR3 consists of 13 residues. Germline V CDR1 and CDR2: SGHTA, FQGNSA.

Only a few counts were recorded for this clonotype. The J gene is TRBJ1-5, the V gene TRBV12-3 or TRBV12-4; D perhaps matches TRBD1 (6 bases). Trimming took off 6 bases at V and 4 bases at J, with 16 bases between the two ends. The CDR3 covers 15 residues. DNA for the CDR3: TGTGCCAGCAGCCAACAACTTACAGGGAATCAGCCCCAGCATTTT. Its translation: CASSQQLTGNQPQHF.

This clonotype occurred many times. The chain recombines TRBV4-3 with TRBJ2-5; no clear D gene. V shed 4 bases and J shed 2 bases, with 11 bases lying between them. The CDR3 totals 14 residues. CDR1 and CDR2 from the germline V gene are LGHNA and YSLEER. CDR3 sequence reads: CASSPEILQETQYF. Written as DNA, the CDR3 is TGCGCCAGCAGCCCAGAGATACTTCAAGAGACCCAGTACTTC.

This clonotype was seen more than once but under ten times. The chain uses TRBV20-1 and TRBJ1-2; 11 bases are shared with TRBD1. Germline loops: CDR1 DFQATT, CDR2 SNEGSKA (reference sequence). This CDR3 comprises 16 residues. The trim removed 0 bases at V and 4 bases at J, leaving 7 bases unmatched. CDR3 DNA: TGCAGTGCTAGAGATTGGGGGACAGGGGGTCCCTATGGCTACACCTTC. Encoded protein: CSARDWGTGGPYGYTF.

This chain joins TRBV4-3 and TRBJ1-6; D possibly corresponds to TRBD1 (5 bases). CDR1 LGHNA and CDR2 YSLEER come from the germline V gene. Trimming took 0 bases from V and 10 from J, leaving 7 bases between them. The CDR3 runs to 13 residues. CDR3 sequence (DNA): TGCGCCAGCAGCCAAGAGGGGGGATCACCCCTCCACTTT. Translating it yields CASSQEGGSPLHF.

The chain recombines TRBV6-2 or TRBV6-3 with TRBJ2-7; D is unresolved. The ends were cut back, 2 bases at V and 2 bases at J, with 7 bases in the middle. The CDR3 extends over 13 amino acids. CDR1 and CDR2 (germline): MNHEY, SVGEGT. The CDR3 nucleotides are TGTGCCAGCAGTTACGACTCAGCCTACGAGCAGTACGTC. It translates to CASSYDSAYEQYV.

This clonotype was seen a few times. This chain joins TRBV2 and TRBJ1-1, with TRBD1 as a possible D gene (5 bases). This CDR3 has 13 amino acids. The germline CDR1 and CDR2 sequences are SNHLY and FYNNEI. V was pared by 6 bases and J by 10 bases, with 18 bases between. CDR3 sequence (DNA): TGTGCCAGCAGGCTCCAGGGCGGGAGGGGAGCTTTCTTT. Translating gives CASRLQGGRGAFF.

This clonotype has just a few counts. The chain links TRBV6-1 to TRBJ2-3, with D tentatively TRBD2 (5 bases). There are 15 residues in the CDR3. Germline-derived CDR1 and CDR2 are MNHNS and SASEGT. V was clipped by 5 bases and J by 2 bases, with 14 bases between them. Written as DNA, the CDR3 is TGTGCCAGCAGTCGACTATACTTAGCCACAGATACGCAGTATTTT. Translating gives CASSRLYLATDTQYF.

The genes are TRBV12-3 or TRBV12-4 and TRBJ2-6; no definite D call. The CDR3 loop spans 14 amino acids. Trimming pared 2 bases from V and 2 bases from J, leaving 4 bases between. CDR3 region: CASSLSAGANVLTF. The CDR3 DNA reads TGTGCCAGCAGTTTATCGGCTGGGGCCAACGTCCTGACTTTC.

This clonotype was counted many times. The V call is TRBV7-2, the J call TRBJ2-7; D is unclear. The germline CDR1 and CDR2 sequences are SGHTA and FQGNSA. The CDR3 contains 14 residues. The V end was cut by 4 bases, the J end by 6 bases, with 16 bases between. CDR3 nucleotides: TGTGCCAGCAGCTCCGGTTCATCTGTTATCGAGCAGTACTTC. This translates into CASSSGSSVIEQYF.